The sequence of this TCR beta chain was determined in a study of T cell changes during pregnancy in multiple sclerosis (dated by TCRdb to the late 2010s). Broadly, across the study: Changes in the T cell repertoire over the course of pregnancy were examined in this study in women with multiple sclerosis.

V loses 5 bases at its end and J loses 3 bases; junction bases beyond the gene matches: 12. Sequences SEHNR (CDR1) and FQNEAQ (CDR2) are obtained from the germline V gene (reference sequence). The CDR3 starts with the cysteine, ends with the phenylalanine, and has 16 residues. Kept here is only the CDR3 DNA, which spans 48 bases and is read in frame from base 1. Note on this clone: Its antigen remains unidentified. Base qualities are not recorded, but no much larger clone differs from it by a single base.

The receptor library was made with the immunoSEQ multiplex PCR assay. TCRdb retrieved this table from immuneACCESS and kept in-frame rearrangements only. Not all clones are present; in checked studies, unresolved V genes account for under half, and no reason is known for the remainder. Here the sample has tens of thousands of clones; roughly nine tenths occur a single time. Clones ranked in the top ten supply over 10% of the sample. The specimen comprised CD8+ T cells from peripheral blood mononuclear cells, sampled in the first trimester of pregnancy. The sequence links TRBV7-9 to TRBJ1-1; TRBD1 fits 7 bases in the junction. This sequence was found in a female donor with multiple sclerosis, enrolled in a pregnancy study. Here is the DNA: TGTGCCAGCAGCCAGGGGGGCGTAGGACCCGACACTGAAGCTTTCTTT. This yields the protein CASSQGGVGPDTEAFF.